These T cell receptor beta chains were read from a single sample in a study of human T cells and chemical hapten exposure. TCRdb analysed the RACE reads with MiXCR anew, one entry per CDR3 protein. The sample carries roughly 250,000 distinct CDR3 sequences, over 8% recorded once. Sample: whole blood, taken in connection with sensitization to the hapten diphenylcyclopropenone (DPC). All receptors derive from a woman aged 40 to 55 with alopecia areata. Some clones in this sample may be carry-over from other donors' samples. Each CDR3 is given with its conserved first and last residue. D genes are given only for firm matches. A clone size is listed for some rows: how often the clone was seen (once, few, many), or a class if it is expanded.

abundance: many
d_gene: TRBD1
j_gene: TRBJ2-1
v_gene: TRBV11-1
CDR3aa: CASSLGDRGFNEQFF
CDR3nt: TGTGCCAGCAGCTTAGGGGACAGGGGGTTCAATGAGCAGTTCTTC

abundance: few
d_gene: TRBD2
j_gene: TRBJ2-3
v_gene: TRBV20-1
CDR3aa: CSARVGGGPSDTQYF
CDR3nt: TGCAGTGCTAGAGTCGGGGGAGGGCCTAGTGATACGCAGTATTTT

abundance: few
d_gene: -
j_gene: TRBJ1-2
v_gene: TRBV6-1
CDR3aa: CASSAWTSGAHGYTF
CDR3nt: TGTGCCAGCAGTGCCTGGACTTCAGGGGCTCATGGCTACACCTTC

abundance: few
d_gene: -
j_gene: TRBJ2-3
v_gene: TRBV3-1
CDR3aa: CASSPSTGNTDTQYF
CDR3nt: TGTGCCAGCAGCCCATCAACAGGAAACACAGATACGCAGTATTTT

abundance: -
d_gene: TRBD2
j_gene: TRBJ2-2
v_gene: TRBV5-1
CDR3aa: CASSLGTSGNTGELFF
CDR3nt: TGCGCCAGCAGCTTGGGGACTAGCGGTAACACCGGGGAGCTGTTTTTT

abundance: many
d_gene: -
j_gene: TRBJ2-3
v_gene: TRBV5-1
CDR3aa: CASSLIPSDTQYF
CDR3nt: TGCGCCAGCAGCTTGATCCCGAGCGATACGCAGTATTTT

abundance: many
d_gene: TRBD2
j_gene: TRBJ2-3
v_gene: TRBV7-2
CDR3aa: CASSTPPGLAGADTQYF
CDR3nt: TGTGCCAGCAGCACACCGCCCGGACTAGCGGGAGCCGATACGCAGTATTTT

abundance: many
d_gene: -
j_gene: TRBJ1-4
v_gene: TRBV4-2
CDR3aa: CASSQTWDEKLFF
CDR3nt: TGTGCCAGCAGCCAGACATGGGATGAAAAACTGTTTTTT

abundance: few
d_gene: TRBD2
j_gene: TRBJ2-2
v_gene: TRBV20-1
CDR3aa: CSARGGTKGASGELFF
CDR3nt: TGCAGTGCTAGAGGCGGGACTAAAGGGGCCAGCGGGGAGCTGTTTTTT

abundance: many
d_gene: -
j_gene: TRBJ2-7
v_gene: TRBV12-3/TRBV12-4
CDR3aa: CASSSAGLLSYEQYF
CDR3nt: TGTGCCAGCAGTTCCGCGGGACTTTTATCCTACGAGCAGTACTTC

abundance: -
d_gene: -
j_gene: TRBJ2-5
v_gene: TRBV24-1
CDR3aa: CATSDPGTGGGTAQYF
CDR3nt: TGTGCCACCAGTGATCCCGGGACAGGCGGGGGTACGGCCCAGTACTTC